This T cell receptor (beta chain) was captured in a study of T cell changes during pregnancy in multiple sclerosis (dated by TCRdb to between 2018 and 2021). About the study as a whole: The study looked at changes in the T cell repertoire across pregnancy in women with multiple sclerosis.

Library preparation was by the immunoSEQ multiplex PCR assay. TCRdb mirrors the immuneACCESS table, restricted to in-frame sequences. Some clones are absent from its copies; in checked studies, under half trace to an unresolved V gene, and the reason for the others is unknown. Recorded for this sample are more than 50,000 clones; roughly 94% of them occurred a single time. The top ten clones comprise about 2.5% of the sample. Comment on this clone: Its antigen is not yet known. Per-base qualities were not stored, and no clone one base away is much larger.

CDR1 and CDR2, looked up from the germline V gene (reference sequence), are SEHNR and FQNEAQ. After removal of 5 bases from V and 5 bases from J, the junction retains 14 bases not matched to a gene. Measured from the cysteine to the phenylalanine, the CDR3 is 16 residues long. The DNA shown is the 48-base CDR3, in frame from base 1. Sample: CD8+ T cells from peripheral blood mononuclear cells, taken after pregnancy. The chain couples TRBV7-9 to TRBJ2-7; TRBD2 lines up with 8 middle nucleotides. The sequence derives from a female donor with multiple sclerosis, enrolled in a pregnancy study. The DNA is as follows: TGTGCCAGCAGCCCCCGGGGGGCGGGAGGTTACGACGAGCAGTACTTC. Translated, this is CASSPRGAGGYDEQYF.